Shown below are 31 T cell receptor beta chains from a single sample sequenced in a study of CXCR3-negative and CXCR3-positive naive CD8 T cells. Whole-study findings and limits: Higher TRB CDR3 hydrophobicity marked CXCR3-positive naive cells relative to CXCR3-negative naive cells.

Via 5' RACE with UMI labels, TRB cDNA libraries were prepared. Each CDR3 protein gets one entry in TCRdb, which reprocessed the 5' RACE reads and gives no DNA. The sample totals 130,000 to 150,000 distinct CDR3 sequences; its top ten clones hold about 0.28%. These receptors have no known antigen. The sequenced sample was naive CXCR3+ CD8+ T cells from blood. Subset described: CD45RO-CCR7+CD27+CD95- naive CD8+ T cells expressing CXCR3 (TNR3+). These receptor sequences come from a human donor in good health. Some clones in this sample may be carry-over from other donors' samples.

CDR3 protein: CASSQDPRNTEAFF. The chain couples TRBV4-1 to TRBJ1-1. The CDR3 has 14 amino acids. In germline, CDR1 is MGHRA, CDR2 YSYEKL.

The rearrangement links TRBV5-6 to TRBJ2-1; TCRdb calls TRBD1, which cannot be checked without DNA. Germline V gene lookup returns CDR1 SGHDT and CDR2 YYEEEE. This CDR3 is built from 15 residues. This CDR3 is CASSWGAGAGNEQFF.

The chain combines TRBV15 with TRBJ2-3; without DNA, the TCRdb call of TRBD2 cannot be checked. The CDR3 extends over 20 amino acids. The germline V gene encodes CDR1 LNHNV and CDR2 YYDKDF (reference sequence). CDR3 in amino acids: CATSRGGLAGVPRRPDTQYF. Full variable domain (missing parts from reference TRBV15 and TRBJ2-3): DAMVIQNPRYQVTQFGKPVTLSCSQTLNHNVMYWYQQKSSQAPKLLFHYYDKDFNNEADTPDNFQSRRPNTSFCFLDIRSPGLGDTAMYLCATSRGGLAGVPRRPDTQYFGPGTRLTVL.

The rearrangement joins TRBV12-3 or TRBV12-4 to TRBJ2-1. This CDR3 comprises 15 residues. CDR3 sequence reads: CASSLIHGSYNEQFF.

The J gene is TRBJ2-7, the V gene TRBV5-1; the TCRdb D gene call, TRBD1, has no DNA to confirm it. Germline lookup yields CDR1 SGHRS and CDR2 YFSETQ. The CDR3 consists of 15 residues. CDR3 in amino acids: CASSWGQGASYEQYF.

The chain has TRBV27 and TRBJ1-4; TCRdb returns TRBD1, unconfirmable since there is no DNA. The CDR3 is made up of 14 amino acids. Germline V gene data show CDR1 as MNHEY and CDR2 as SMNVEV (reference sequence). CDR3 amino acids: CASSFVRGDEKLFF.

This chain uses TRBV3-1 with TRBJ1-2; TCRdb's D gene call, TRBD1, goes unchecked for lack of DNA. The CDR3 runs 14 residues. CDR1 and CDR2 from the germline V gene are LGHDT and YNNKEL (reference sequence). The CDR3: CASSNTGTLLGYTF.

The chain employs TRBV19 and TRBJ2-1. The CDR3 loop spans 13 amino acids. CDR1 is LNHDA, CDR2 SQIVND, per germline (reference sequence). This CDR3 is CASSIMETNEQFF.

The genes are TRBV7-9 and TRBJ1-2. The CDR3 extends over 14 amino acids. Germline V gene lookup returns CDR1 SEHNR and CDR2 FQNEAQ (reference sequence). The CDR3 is CASSFGDHNYGYTF.

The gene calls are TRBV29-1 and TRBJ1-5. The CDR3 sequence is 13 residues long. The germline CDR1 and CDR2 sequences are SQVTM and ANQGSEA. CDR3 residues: CSVETGEEQPQHF.

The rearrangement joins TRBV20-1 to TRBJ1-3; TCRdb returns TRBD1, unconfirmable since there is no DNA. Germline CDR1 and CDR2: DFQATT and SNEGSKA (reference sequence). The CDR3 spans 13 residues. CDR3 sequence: CSARTVTGNTIYF.

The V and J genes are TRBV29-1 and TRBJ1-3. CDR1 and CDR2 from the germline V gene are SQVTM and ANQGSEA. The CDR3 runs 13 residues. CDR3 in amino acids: CSVVQFSGNTIYF.

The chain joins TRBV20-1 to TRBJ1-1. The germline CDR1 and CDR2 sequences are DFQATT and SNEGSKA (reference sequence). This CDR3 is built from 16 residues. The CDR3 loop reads CSARDPGGKAYPEAFF.

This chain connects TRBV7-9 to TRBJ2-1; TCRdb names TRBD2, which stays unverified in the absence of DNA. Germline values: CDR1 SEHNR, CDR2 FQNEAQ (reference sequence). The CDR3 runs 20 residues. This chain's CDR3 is CASSLVGLAGEDDEHNEQFF.

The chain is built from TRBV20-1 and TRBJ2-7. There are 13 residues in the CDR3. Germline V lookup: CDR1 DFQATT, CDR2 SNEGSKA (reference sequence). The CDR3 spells CSARARNTYEQYF.

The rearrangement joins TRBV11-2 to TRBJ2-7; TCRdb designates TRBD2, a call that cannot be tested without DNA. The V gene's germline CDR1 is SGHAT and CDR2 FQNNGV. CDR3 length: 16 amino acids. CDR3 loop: CASSSPFSGRFHEQYF.

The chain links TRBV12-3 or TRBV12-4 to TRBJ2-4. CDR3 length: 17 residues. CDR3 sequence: CASSLLDGFLAKNIQYF.

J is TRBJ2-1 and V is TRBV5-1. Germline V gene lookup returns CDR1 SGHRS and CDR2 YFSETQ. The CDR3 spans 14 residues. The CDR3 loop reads CASSLFANPNEQFF.

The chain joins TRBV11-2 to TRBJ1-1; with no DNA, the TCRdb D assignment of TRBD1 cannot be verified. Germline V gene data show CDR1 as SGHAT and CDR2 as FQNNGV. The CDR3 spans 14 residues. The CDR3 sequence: CASSLGFGGTEAFF.

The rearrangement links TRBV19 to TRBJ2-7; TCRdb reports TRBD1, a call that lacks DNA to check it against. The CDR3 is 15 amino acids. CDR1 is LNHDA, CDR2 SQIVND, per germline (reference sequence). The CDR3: CASSPTGPRTYEQYF.

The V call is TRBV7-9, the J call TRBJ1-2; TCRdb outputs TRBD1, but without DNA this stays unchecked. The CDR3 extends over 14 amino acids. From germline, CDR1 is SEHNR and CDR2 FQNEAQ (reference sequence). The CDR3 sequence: CASSLAEGVGGYTF.

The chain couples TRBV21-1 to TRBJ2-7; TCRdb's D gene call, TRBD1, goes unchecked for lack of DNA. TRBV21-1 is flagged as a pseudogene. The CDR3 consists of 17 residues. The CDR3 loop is CAGTYRGRPHGAYEQYF.

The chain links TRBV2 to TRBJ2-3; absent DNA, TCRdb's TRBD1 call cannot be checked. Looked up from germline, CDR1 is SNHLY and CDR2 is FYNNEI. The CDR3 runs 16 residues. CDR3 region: CASTPSDYLSTDTQYF.

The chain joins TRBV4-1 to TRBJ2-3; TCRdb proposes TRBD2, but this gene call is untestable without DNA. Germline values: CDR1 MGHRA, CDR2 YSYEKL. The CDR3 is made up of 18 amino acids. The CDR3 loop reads CASSQRLAGDTSTDTQYF.

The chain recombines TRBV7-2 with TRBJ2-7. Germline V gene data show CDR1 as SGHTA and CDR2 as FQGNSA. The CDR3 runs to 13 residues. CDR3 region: CASRLAGAYEQYF.

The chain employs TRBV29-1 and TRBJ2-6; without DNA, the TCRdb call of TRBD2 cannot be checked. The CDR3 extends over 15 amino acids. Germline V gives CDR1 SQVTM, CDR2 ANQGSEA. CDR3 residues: CSVEEEGSGANVLTF. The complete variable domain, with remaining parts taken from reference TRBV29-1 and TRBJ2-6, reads SAVISQKPSRDICQRGTSLTIQCQVDSQVTMMFWYRQQPGQSLTLIATANQGSEATYESGFVIDKFPISRPNLTFSTLTVSNMSPEDSSIYLCSVEEEGSGANVLTFGAGSRLTVL.

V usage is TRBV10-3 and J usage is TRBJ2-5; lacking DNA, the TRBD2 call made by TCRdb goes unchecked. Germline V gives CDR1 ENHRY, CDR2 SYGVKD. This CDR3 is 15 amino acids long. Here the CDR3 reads CAIRPVTSLMETQYF.

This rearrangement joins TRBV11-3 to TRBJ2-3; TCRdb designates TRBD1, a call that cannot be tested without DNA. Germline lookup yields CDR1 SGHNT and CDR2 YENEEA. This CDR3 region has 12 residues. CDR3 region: CASRGSTDTQYF. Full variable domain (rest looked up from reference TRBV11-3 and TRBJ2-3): EAGVVQSPRYKIIEKKQPVAFWCNPISGHNTLYWYLQNLGQGPELLIRYENEEAVDDSQLPKDRFSAERLKGVDSTLKIQPAELGDSAVYLCASRGSTDTQYFGPGTRLTVL.

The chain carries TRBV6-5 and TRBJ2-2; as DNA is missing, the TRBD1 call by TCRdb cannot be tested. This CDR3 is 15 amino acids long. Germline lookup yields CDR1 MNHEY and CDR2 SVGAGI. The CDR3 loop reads CASSYLNRGTGELFF.

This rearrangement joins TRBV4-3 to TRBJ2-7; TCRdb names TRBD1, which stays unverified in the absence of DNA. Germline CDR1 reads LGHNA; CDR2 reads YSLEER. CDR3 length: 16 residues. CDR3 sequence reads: CASSQESGQRGYEQYF.

The CDR3 protein is CASNPTGVGTEAFF. The rearrangement links TRBV7-2 to TRBJ1-1; TCRdb outputs TRBD1, but without DNA this stays unchecked. This CDR3 has 14 amino acids. CDR1 and CDR2 from the germline V gene are SGHTA and FQGNSA.